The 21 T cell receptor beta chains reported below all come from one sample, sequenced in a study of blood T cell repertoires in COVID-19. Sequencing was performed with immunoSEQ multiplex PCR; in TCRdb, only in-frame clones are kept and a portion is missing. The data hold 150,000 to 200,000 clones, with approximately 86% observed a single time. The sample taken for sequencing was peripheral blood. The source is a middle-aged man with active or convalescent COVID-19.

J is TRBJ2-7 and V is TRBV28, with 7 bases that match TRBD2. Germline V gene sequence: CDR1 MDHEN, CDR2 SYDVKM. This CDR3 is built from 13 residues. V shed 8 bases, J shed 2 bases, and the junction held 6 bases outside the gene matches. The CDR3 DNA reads TGTGCCAGCGTCCCGGGGGGTACCTACGAGCAGTACTTC. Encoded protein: CASVPGGTYEQYF.

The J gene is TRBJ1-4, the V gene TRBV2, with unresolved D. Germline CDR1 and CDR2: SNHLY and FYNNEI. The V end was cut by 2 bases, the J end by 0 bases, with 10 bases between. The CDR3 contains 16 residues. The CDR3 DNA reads TGTGCCAGCAGTGAACAGATCGTTGCAACTAATGAAAAACTGTTTTTT. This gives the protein CASSEQIVATNEKLFF. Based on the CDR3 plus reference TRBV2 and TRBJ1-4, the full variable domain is EPEVTQTPSHQVTQMGQEVILRCVPISNHLYFYWYRQILGQKVEFLVSFYNNEISEKSEIFDDQFSVERPDGSNFTLKIRSTKLEDSAMYFCASSEQIVATNEKLFFGSGTQLSVL.

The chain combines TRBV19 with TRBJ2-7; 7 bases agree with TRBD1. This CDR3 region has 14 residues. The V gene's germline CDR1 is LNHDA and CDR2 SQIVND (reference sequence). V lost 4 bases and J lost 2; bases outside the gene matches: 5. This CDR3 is CASSTATGPYEQYF. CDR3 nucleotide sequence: TGTGCCAGTAGTACCGCGACAGGGCCCTACGAGCAGTACTTC.

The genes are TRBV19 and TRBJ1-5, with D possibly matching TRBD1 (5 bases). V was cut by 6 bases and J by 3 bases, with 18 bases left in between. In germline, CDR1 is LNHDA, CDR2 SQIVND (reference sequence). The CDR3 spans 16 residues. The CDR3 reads CASRSTGGRYNQPQHF. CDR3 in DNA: TGTGCCAGTAGGTCCACCGGGGGGAGATACAATCAGCCCCAGCATTTT.

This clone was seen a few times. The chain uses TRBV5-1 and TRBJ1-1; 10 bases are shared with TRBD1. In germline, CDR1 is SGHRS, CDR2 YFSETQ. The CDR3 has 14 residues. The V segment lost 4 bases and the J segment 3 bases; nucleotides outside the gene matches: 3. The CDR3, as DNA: TGCGCCAGCAGCGAAGGACAGGGGGACACTGAAGCTTTCTTT. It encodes CASSEGQGDTEAFF.

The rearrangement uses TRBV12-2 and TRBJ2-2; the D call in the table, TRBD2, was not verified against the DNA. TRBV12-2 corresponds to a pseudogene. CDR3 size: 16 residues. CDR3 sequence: CASPLGGATNTGELFF. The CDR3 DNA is TGTGCAAGTCCCCTAGGGGGGGCCACGAACACCGGGGAGCTGTTTTTT.

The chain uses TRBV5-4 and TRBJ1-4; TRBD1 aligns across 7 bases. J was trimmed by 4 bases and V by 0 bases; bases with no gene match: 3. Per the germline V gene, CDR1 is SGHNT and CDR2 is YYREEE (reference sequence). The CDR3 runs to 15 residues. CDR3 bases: TGTGCCAGCAGCTTGGAGGGGGCTTATAATGAAAAACTGTTTTTT. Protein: CASSLEGAYNEKLFF. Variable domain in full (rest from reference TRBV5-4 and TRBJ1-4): ETGVTQSPTHLIKTRGQQVTLRCSSQSGHNTVSWYQQALGQGPQFIFQYYREEENGRGNFPPRFSGLQFPNYSSELNVNALELDDSALYLCASSLEGAYNEKLFFGSGTQLSVL.

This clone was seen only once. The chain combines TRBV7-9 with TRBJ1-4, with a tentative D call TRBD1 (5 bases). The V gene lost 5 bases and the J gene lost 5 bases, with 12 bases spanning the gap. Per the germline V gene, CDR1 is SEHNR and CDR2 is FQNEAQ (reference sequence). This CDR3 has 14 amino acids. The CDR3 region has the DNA TGTGCCAGCAGCCCTGGGGGAGGAAATGAAAAACTGTTTTTT. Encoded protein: CASSPGGGNEKLFF.

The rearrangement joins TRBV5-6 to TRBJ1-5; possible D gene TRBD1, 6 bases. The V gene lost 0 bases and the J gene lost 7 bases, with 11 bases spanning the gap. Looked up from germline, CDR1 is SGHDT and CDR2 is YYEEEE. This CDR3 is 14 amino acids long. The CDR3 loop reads CASSLGTVPQPQHF. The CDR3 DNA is TGTGCCAGCAGCTTGGGGACAGTTCCCCAGCCCCAGCATTTT.

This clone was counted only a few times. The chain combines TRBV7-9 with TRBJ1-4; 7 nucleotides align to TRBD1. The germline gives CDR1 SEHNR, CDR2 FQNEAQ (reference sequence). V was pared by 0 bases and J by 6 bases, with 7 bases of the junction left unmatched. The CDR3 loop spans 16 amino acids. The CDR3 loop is CASSLAHRGRDEKLFF. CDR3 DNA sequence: TGTGCCAGCAGCTTAGCACACAGGGGTCGAGATGAAAAACTGTTTTTT.

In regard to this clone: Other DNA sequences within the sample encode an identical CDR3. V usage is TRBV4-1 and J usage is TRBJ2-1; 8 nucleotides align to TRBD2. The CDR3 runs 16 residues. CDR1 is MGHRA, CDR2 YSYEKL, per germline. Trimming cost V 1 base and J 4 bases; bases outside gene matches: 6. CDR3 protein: CASSQGPAGEYNEQFF. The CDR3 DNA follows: TGCGCCAGCAGCCAAGGACCAGCGGGGGAATACAATGAGCAGTTCTTC.

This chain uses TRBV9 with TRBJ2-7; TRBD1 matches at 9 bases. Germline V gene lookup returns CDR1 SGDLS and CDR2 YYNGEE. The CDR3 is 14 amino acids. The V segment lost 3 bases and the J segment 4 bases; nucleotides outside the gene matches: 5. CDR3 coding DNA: TGTGCCAGCAGCGCCGGGACAGGGATTTACGAGCAGTACTTC. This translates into CASSAGTGIYEQYF.

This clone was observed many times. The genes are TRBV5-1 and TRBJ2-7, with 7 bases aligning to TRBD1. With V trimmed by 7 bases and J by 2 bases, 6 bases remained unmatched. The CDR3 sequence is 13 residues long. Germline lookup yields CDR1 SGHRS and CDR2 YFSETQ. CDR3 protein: CASQGTETYEQYF. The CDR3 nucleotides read TGCGCCAGCCAGGGGACAGAAACCTACGAGCAGTACTTC.

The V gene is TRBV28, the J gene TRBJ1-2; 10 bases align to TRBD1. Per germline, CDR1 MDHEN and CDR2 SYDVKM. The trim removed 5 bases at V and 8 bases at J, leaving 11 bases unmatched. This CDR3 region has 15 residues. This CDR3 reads CASSGPGQGIGGYTF. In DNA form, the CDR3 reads TGTGCCAGCAGTGGACCGGGACAGGGGATCGGAGGCTACACCTTC.

CDR3 sequence: CASSILLRTGKSGNTIYF. DNA for the CDR3: TGTGCCAGCAGCATCTTACTGCGGACAGGGAAATCTGGAAACACCATATATTTT. The V gene is TRBV21-1, the J gene TRBJ1-3; TRBD1, as called in the table, went unchecked against the DNA. TRBV21-1 is given as a pseudogene. The CDR3 runs 18 residues.

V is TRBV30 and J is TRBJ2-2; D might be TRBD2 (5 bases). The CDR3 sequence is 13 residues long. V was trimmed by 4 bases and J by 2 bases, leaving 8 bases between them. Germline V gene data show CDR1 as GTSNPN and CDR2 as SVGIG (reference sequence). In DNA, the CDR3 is TGTGCCTGGACCGGGATTAACACCGGGGAGCTGTTTTTT. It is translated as CAWTGINTGELFF. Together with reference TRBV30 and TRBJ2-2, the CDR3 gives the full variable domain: SQTIHQWPATLVQPVGSPLSLECTVEGTSNPNLYWYRQAAGRGLQLLFYSVGIGQISSEVPQNLSASRPQDRQFILSSKKLLLSDSGFYLCAWTGINTGELFFGEGSRLTVL.

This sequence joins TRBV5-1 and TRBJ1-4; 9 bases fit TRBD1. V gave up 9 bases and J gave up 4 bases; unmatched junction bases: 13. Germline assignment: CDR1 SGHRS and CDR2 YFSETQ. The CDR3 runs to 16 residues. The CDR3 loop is CATRLGQGSGNEKLFF. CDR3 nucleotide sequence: TGCGCCACCCGTCTCGGACAGGGGAGCGGTAATGAAAAACTGTTTTTT.

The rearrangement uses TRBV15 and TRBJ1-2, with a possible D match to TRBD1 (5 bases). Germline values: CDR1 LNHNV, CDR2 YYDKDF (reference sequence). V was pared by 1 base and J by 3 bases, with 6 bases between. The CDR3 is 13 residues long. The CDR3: CATSRATDYGYTF. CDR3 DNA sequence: TGTGCCACCAGCAGAGCGACAGACTATGGCTACACCTTC.

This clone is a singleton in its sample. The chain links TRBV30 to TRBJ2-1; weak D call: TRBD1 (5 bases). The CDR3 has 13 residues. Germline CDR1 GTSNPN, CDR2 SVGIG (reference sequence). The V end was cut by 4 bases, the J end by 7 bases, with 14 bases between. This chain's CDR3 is CAWTLQVGNEQFF. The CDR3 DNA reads TGTGCCTGGACTCTACAGGTGGGGAATGAGCAGTTCTTC. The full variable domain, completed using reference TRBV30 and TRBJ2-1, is SQTIHQWPATLVQPVGSPLSLECTVEGTSNPNLYWYRQAAGRGLQLLFYSVGIGQISSEVPQNLSASRPQDRQFILSSKKLLLSDSGFYLCAWTLQVGNEQFFGPGTRLTVL.

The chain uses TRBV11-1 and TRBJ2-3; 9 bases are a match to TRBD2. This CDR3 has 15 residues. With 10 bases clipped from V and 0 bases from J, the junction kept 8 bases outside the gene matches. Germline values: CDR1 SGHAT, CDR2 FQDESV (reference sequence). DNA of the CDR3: TGTGCCATTTCACGCGGGGGGGCAAGCACAGATACGCAGTATTTT. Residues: CAISRGGASTDTQYF.

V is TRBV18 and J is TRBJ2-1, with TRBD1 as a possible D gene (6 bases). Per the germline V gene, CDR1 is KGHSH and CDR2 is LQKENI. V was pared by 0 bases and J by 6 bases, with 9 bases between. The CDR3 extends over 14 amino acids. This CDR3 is CASSPPHRVNEQFF. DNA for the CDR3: TGTGCCAGCTCACCACCTCACAGGGTCAATGAGCAGTTCTTC.